This TCR beta chain was recovered during a study of T-cell memory formation after mild COVID-19. Study-level background: Clusters were largely donor specific.

Overall study findings and caveats: Detection of some responders pre-infection suggested pre-existing cross-reactive memory T cells participated. Clones that contracted from day 15 to 85 were balanced CD4/CD8, while later expanders leaned CD4+.

As regards this clonotype: Its antigen is still unknown.

TCRdb re-called the 5' RACE reads through MiXCR, storing one row per CDR3 protein. The sample has fewer than 450,000 distinct CDR3 sequences; around 21% are singletons. Germline assignment: CDR1 MNHNS and CDR2 SASEGT. CDR3 size: 11 residues. The germline V and J ends were trimmed by 6 bases and 7 bases, with 6 bases remaining between them. The source is an adult woman who had mild COVID-19 (a few samples of this study predate the infection). Cell type and time point are not known. The sequenced material came from PBMCs or a T cell subset sorted from them (not recorded which). The V gene is TRBV6-1, the J gene TRBJ2-2; perhaps TRBD1 as D (6 bases). The CDR3 coding sequence is TGTGCCAGCAGACAGGGCGGGGAGCTGTTTTTT. Translation gives CASRQGGELFF.